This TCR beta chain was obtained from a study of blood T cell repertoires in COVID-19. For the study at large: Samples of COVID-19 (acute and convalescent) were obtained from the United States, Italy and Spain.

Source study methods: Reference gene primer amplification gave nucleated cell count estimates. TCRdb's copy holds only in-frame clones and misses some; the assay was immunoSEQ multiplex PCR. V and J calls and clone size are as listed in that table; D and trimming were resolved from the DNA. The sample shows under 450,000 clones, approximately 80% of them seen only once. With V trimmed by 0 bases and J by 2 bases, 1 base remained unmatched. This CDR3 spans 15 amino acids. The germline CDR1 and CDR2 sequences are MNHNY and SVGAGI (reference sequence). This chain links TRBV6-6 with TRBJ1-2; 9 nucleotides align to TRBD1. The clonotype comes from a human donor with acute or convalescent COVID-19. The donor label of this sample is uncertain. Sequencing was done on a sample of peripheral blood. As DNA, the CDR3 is TGTGCCAGCAGTTACTCGACAGGGGGGAACTATGGCTACACCTTC. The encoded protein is CASSYSTGGNYGYTF.